This TCR beta chain stems from a study of technical replicates of blood from a few donors. Produced via immunoSEQ multiplex PCR; TCRdb's table is partial and in-frame only. The sample has some 60,000 clones, roughly 95% seen once. Trimming pared 5 bases from V and 13 bases from J, leaving 21 bases between. Germline loops: CDR1 SEHNR, CDR2 FQNEAQ (reference sequence). The CDR3 length is 15 residues. The rearrangement joins TRBV7-9 to TRBJ1-6; no firm D call. Sequencing was performed on PBMCs. The source is a human donor in good health. Some clones in this sample may be carry-over from other donors' samples. CDR3 loop: CASSPTTSPWSPLHF. CDR3 DNA sequence: TGTGCCAGCAGCCCGACGACATCCCCATGGTCGCCCCTCCACTTT.